This TCR beta chain is drawn from a study of T cells in Graves' hyperthyroidism and ophthalmopathy. From RNA transcripts, TCR beta CDR3 regions were amplified. The TCR CDR3 was amplified in a first-round RT-PCR using the HTBI primer set. TCRdb independently ran MiXCR on the multiplex PCR reads; one entry per CDR3 protein. The repertoire holds hundreds of thousands of distinct CDR3 sequences, with 16% as singletons. This sequence originates from a woman in her thirties or forties with Graves' ophthalmopathy. Input material: blood.

CDR3: CASSFAAVYGYTF. CDR3 bases: TGTGCCAGCAGCTTTGCGGCTGTCTATGGCTACACCTTC. The gene calls are TRBV11-2 and TRBJ1-2, with D uncertain. This CDR3 comprises 13 residues. Germline CDR1 reads SGHAT; CDR2 reads FQNNGV. V gave up 3 bases and J gave up 4 bases, with 9 bases separating them.